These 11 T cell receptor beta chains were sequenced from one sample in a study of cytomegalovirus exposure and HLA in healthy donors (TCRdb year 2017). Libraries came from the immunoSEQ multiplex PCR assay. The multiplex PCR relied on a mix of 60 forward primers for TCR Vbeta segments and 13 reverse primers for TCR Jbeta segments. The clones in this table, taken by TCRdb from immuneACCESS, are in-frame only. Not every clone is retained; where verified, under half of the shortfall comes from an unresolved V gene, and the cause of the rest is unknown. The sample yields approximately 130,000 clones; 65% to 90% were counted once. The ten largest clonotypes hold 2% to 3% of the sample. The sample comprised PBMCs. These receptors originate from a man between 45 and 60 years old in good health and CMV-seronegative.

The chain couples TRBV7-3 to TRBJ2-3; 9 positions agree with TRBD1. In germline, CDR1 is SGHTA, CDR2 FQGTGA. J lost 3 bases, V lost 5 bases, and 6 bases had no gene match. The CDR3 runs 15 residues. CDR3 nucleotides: TGTGCCAGCAGCGCTACAGGGGGCCCTACAGATACGCAGTATTTT. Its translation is CASSATGGPTDTQYF.

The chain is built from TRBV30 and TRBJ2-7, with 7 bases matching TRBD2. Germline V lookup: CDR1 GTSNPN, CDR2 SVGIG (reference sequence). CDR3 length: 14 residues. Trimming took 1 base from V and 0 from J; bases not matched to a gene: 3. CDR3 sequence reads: CAWSAGGSSYEQYF. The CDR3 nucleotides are TGTGCCTGGAGTGCCGGGGGGAGCTCCTACGAGCAGTACTTC.

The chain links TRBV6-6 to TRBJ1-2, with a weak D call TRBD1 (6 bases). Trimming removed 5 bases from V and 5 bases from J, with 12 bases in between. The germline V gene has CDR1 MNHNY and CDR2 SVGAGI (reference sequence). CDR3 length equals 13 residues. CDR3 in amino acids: CASSRTDEYGYTF. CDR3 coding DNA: TGTGCCAGCAGTAGGACAGACGAGTATGGCTACACCTTC.

DNA of the CDR3: TGTGCCAGCACCAGCGCCGGGGGGACCATATATTTT. It encodes CASTSAGGTIYF. The chain uses TRBV25-1 and TRBJ1-3, with a tentative D call TRBD1 (5 bases). In germline, CDR1 is MGHDK, CDR2 SYGVNS. This CDR3 comprises 12 residues. V gave up 7 bases and J gave up 10 bases, with 14 bases separating them. The variable domain in full, with the rest retrieved from reference TRBV25-1 and TRBJ1-3, is EADIYQTPRYLVIGTGKKITLECSQTMGHDKMYWYQQDPGMELHLIHYSYGVNSTEKGDLSSESTVSRIRTEHFPLTLESARPSHTSQYLCASTSAGGTIYFGEGSWLTVV.

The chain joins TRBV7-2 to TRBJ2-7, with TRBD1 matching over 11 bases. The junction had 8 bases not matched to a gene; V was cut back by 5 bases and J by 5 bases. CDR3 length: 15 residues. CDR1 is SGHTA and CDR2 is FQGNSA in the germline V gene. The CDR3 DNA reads TGTGCCAGCAGCCCCTGGGGGACAGGGGGTGACGAGCAGTACTTC. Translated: CASSPWGTGGDEQYF.

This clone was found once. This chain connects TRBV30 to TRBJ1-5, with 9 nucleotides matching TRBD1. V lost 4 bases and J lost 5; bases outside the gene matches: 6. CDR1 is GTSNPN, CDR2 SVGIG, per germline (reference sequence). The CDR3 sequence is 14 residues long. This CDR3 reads CAWNPGQGYQPQHF. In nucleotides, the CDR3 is TGTGCCTGGAATCCGGGACAGGGTTATCAGCCCCAGCATTTT.

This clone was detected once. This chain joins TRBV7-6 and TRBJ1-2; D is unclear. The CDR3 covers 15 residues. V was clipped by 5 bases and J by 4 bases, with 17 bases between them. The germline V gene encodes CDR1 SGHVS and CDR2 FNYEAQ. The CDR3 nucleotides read TGTGCCAGCAGCCCAAATTCGGAGTCCTTCTATGGCTACACCTTC. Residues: CASSPNSESFYGYTF.

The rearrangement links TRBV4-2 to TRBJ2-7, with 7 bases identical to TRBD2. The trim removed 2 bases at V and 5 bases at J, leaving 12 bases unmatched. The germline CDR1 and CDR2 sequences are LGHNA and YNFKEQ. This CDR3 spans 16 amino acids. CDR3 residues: CASSQWGGTRHHEQYF. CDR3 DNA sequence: TGTGCCAGCAGCCAATGGGGGGGGACCCGACACCACGAGCAGTACTTC.

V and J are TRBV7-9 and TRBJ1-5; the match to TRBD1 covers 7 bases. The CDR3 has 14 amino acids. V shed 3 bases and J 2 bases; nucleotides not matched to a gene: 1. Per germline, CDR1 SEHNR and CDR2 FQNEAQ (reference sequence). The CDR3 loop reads CASSFGTGNQPQHF. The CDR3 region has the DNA TGTGCCAGCAGCTTTGGGACAGGCAATCAGCCCCAGCATTTT.

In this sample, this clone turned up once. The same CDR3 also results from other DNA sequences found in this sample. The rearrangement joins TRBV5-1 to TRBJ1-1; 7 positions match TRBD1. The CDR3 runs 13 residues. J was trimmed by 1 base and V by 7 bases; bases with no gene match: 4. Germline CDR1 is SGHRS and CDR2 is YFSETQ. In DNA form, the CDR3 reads TGCGCCAGCCGACGGACAGGGAACACTGAAGCTTTCTTT. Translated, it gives CASRRTGNTEAFF.

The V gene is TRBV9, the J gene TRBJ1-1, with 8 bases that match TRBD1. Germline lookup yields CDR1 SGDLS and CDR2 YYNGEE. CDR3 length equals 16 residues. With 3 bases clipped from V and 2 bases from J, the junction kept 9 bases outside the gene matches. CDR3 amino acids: CASSAIPGTGNTEAFF. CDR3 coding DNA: TGTGCCAGCAGCGCCATCCCCGGGACAGGTAACACTGAAGCTTTCTTT.